These T cell receptor beta chains were read from a single sample in a study of glioma-infiltrating T cells. TCRdb ran MiXCR on the multiplex PCR reads and lists one entry per CDR3 protein. The data contain a few hundred thousand distinct CDR3 sequences, about two fifths of them singletons. Sequenced material: glioma tissue, nonneoplastic brain tissue, or PBMCs (not recorded which). The receptors originated from a human donor with low-grade glioma or glioblastoma, undergoing nonglioma brain surgery, or in good health (not recorded which). The CDR3 runs from the conserved cysteine through the conserved F or W. Not every row has a clone size; where given, it reads once, few, many or a size class.

clone_size: few; v_call: TRBV4-1; cdr3_aa: CASSQDLAIAGEKTQYF
clone_size: few; v_call: TRBV7-9; cdr3_aa: CASSLDDTSGYEQYF
clone_size: NA; v_call: TRBV7-6; cdr3_aa: CASSLGGLYNSPLHF
clone_size: few; v_call: TRBV6-1; cdr3_aa: CASSIRKTGLNTGELFF
clone_size: few; v_call: TRBV6-1; cdr3_aa: CASSLGGLGRQETQYF
clone_size: many; v_call: TRBV20-1; cdr3_aa: CSASDSDSTYNEQFF
clone_size: many; v_call: TRBV6-2/TRBV6-3; cdr3_aa: CASSYLIGQGTYNEQFF
clone_size: NA; v_call: TRBV28; cdr3_aa: CASSFPGRGQETQYF
clone_size: few; v_call: TRBV20-1; cdr3_aa: CSAPYSGTYPYEQYF
clone_size: NA; v_call: TRBV28; cdr3_aa: CASTQLWNEEFF
clone_size: few; v_call: TRBV6-2/TRBV6-3; cdr3_aa: CASSPRTRILYEQYF
clone_size: few; v_call: TRBV7-6; cdr3_aa: CASSFLQDSYEQYF
clone_size: many; v_call: TRBV27; cdr3_aa: CASRHEDSPLHF
clone_size: NA; v_call: TRBV20-1; cdr3_aa: CSASGRTYLEQYF
clone_size: many; v_call: TRBV20-1; cdr3_aa: CSARPSATRSADTQYF
clone_size: NA; v_call: TRBV6-1; cdr3_aa: CASSPARSGGQAFF
clone_size: few; v_call: TRBV28; cdr3_aa: CASSFGRGSGRSNQPQHF
clone_size: many; v_call: TRBV6-2/TRBV6-3; cdr3_aa: CASSYSDGGTEAFF
clone_size: NA; v_call: TRBV2; cdr3_aa: CASNWDRFTDKQYF
clone_size: NA; v_call: TRBV28; cdr3_aa: CASSLGRGRGGTQYF
clone_size: many; v_call: TRBV27; cdr3_aa: CASSPTTSGSYEQYF
clone_size: NA; v_call: TRBV10-3; cdr3_aa: CAISNGPQRFF
clone_size: NA; v_call: TRBV10-3; cdr3_aa: CAISESRIPTDTQYF
clone_size: NA; v_call: TRBV19; cdr3_aa: CASSRQGFGTDTQYF
clone_size: many; v_call: TRBV28; cdr3_aa: CATLIGGLNEQYF
clone_size: many; v_call: TRBV27; cdr3_aa: CASSLNWDINQPQHF
clone_size: NA; v_call: TRBV6-1; cdr3_aa: CASSTHRTSGYEQYF
clone_size: NA; v_call: TRBV2; cdr3_aa: CASSVVGSKPYGYTF
clone_size: many; v_call: TRBV6-2/TRBV6-3; cdr3_aa: CASSSRTSGTGELFF
clone_size: NA; v_call: TRBV7-2; cdr3_aa: CASSFYICSAPRGAPNYEQYF
clone_size: NA; v_call: TRBV6-2/TRBV6-3; cdr3_aa: CALVIGNTGELFF
clone_size: few; v_call: TRBV7-2; cdr3_aa: CASSTTRQHNQPQHF
clone_size: many; v_call: TRBV27; cdr3_aa: CASTFQGGNTEAFF
clone_size: few; v_call: TRBV28; cdr3_aa: CASRNRGNNQPQHF
clone_size: NA; v_call: TRBV7-9; cdr3_aa: CASILGDRGRNYGYTF
clone_size: NA; v_call: TRBV6-1; cdr3_aa: CASSRQGRAGETQYF
clone_size: few; v_call: TRBV2; cdr3_aa: CATGTDSYEQYF
clone_size: NA; v_call: TRBV13; cdr3_aa: CASSYPGPADTQYF
clone_size: many; v_call: TRBV6-6; cdr3_aa: CASSYRRGRAETQYF
clone_size: few; v_call: TRBV11-2; cdr3_aa: CASSLFQPSDTQYF
clone_size: NA; v_call: TRBV2; cdr3_aa: CASGGGQVYYNERFF
clone_size: NA; v_call: TRBV20-1; cdr3_aa: CSARSGDPYEQYF
clone_size: NA; v_call: TRBV19; cdr3_aa: CASSIWSFYGYTF
clone_size: few; v_call: TRBV4-1; cdr3_aa: CASSQDPSGRALSYNEQFF
clone_size: few; v_call: TRBV24-1; cdr3_aa: CATSDLAFPDEQFF
clone_size: many; v_call: TRBV25-1; cdr3_aa: CASSALDRVNGYTF
clone_size: few; v_call: TRBV10-3; cdr3_aa: CAIRVAGPSYEQYF
clone_size: few; v_call: TRBV6-1; cdr3_aa: CASSGSGRRGDEQYF
clone_size: NA; v_call: TRBV20-1; cdr3_aa: CSASVRKIGELFF
clone_size: many; v_call: TRBV28; cdr3_aa: CASNRQSYEQYF
clone_size: few; v_call: TRBV11-2; cdr3_aa: CASSPLEDPQYF
clone_size: many; v_call: TRBV28; cdr3_aa: CASKQTGTGAGYGYTF
clone_size: many; v_call: TRBV28; cdr3_aa: CASSPRLAVGTDTQYF
clone_size: many; v_call: TRBV6-1; cdr3_aa: CASSSGQGGSYEQYF
clone_size: NA; v_call: TRBV4-1; cdr3_aa: CASSPPGGDRGLGYTF